One sample yielded the 32 T cell receptor beta chains listed below, sequenced in a study of T-cell memory formation after mild COVID-19. Using its own MiXCR run on the 5' RACE reads, TCRdb lists one record per CDR3 protein. The table includes 200,000 or so distinct CDR3 sequences, roughly 18% detected once. The sequenced sample was PBMCs or a T cell subset sorted from them (not recorded which). These TCRs come from an adult woman who had mild COVID-19 (a few samples of this study predate the infection). Cell type and time point are not known.

This clonotype was counted between two and nine times. The chain uses TRBV7-2 and TRBJ1-1; D is ambiguous. Trimming removed 3 bases at V and 2 bases at J, with 10 bases between. Per the germline V gene, CDR1 is SGHTA and CDR2 is FQGNSA. This CDR3 is built from 14 residues. Here the CDR3 reads CASSFRVGNTEAFF. The CDR3 DNA follows: TGTGCCAGCAGCTTTAGGGTCGGCAACACTGAAGCTTTCTTT. Looking up the rest from reference TRBV7-2 and TRBJ1-1 gives the full variable domain: GAGVSQSPSNKVTEKGKDVELRCDPISGHTALYWYRQSLGQGLEFLIYFQGNSAPDKSGLPSDRFSAERTGGSVSTLTIQRTQQEDSAVYLCASSFRVGNTEAFFGQGTRLTVV.

The V call is TRBV4-1, the J call TRBJ2-5; D call uncertain. Germline lookup yields CDR1 MGHRA and CDR2 YSYEKL. V was trimmed by 5 bases and J by 4 bases, leaving 11 bases between them. This CDR3 has 13 amino acids. The CDR3 spells CASSNGRRETQYF. As DNA, the CDR3 is TGCGCCAGCAGCAACGGACGGAGAGAGACCCAGTACTTC.

The table lists this clonotype with a few counts. V usage is TRBV4-1 and J usage is TRBJ2-5; possible D gene TRBD2, 5 bases. With 1 base removed from V and 3 bases from J, the gap between germline ends came to 9 bases. CDR1 MGHRA and CDR2 YSYEKL come from the germline V gene. The CDR3 has 14 amino acids. The CDR3 DNA sequence: TGCGCCAGCAGCCAAGGGGTTAGCGAAGAGACCCAGTACTTC. Protein product: CASSQGVSEETQYF.

This clonotype turned up a few times. This chain joins TRBV5-1 and TRBJ1-1; TRBD1 matches at 7 bases. The CDR3 is 16 amino acids. CDR1 and CDR2 from the germline V gene are SGHRS and YFSETQ. Trimming cost V 2 bases and J 1 base; bases outside gene matches: 8. Here the CDR3 DNA reads TGCGCCAGCAGCTTAGGGGGCGCCGGGGGGAACACTGAAGCTTTCTTT. This gives the protein CASSLGGAGGNTEAFF.

This clonotype was seen many times. J is TRBJ1-1 and V is TRBV30, with D tentatively TRBD1 (5 bases). The CDR3 length is 15 residues. V gave up 0 bases and J gave up 4 bases, with 15 bases separating them. CDR1 GTSNPN and CDR2 SVGIG come from the germline V gene (reference sequence). The CDR3 here is CAWSVLGGDGTEAFF. As DNA, the CDR3 is TGTGCCTGGAGTGTCCTGGGGGGGGATGGCACTGAAGCTTTCTTT.

This clonotype turned up a few times. The V and J genes are TRBV2 and TRBJ2-2, with D uncertain. The V end was cut by 8 bases, the J end by 6 bases, with 13 bases between. Per germline, CDR1 SNHLY and CDR2 FYNNEI. The CDR3 length is 13 residues. This CDR3 is CASRSSAPGELFF. CDR3 coding DNA: TGTGCCAGCCGCTCTAGTGCCCCCGGGGAGCTGTTTTTT.

This clonotype occurred a few times. V is TRBV20-1 and J is TRBJ2-5, with a weak D call TRBD1 (6 bases). In germline, CDR1 is DFQATT, CDR2 SNEGSKA (reference sequence). The CDR3 consists of 13 residues. With 3 bases removed from V and 3 bases from J, the gap between germline ends came to 11 bases. The chain's CDR3 is CSASRPGEETQYF. The CDR3 bases are TGCAGTGCTAGCAGACCAGGGGAAGAGACCCAGTACTTC.

The CDR3 region has the DNA TGCAGCGTTGAGGAGGGACTTCTGGATGGCTACACCTTC. Amino acids: CSVEEGLLDGYTF. The gene calls are TRBV29-1 and TRBJ1-2; possibly TRBD1 for D (5 bases). Germline assignment: CDR1 SQVTM and CDR2 ANQGSEA. This CDR3 spans 13 amino acids. The germline V and J ends were trimmed by 3 bases and 6 bases, with 14 bases remaining between them.

V is TRBV15 and J is TRBJ2-5, with TRBD2 identical over 7 bases. Germline CDR1 reads LNHNV; CDR2 reads YYDKDF (reference sequence). V lost 1 base and J lost 1; bases outside the gene matches: 6. CDR3 length: 16 amino acids. The CDR3, as DNA: TGTGCCACCAGCAGAGCAGCCGGGGGGATCCAAGAGACCCAGTACTTC. Translation: CATSRAAGGIQETQYF.

CDR3 sequence reads: CASSIREIAGNTIYF. Written as DNA, the CDR3 is TGTGCCAGCAGTATCAGGGAAATCGCTGGAAACACCATATATTTT. The chain uses TRBV12-3 or TRBV12-4 and TRBJ1-3; weak D call: TRBD1 (5 bases). The CDR3 extends over 15 amino acids. V was pared by 5 bases and J by 2 bases, with 13 bases between.

The chain has TRBV27 and TRBJ1-6; D remains unclear. This CDR3 is 16 amino acids long. V shed 3 bases and J shed 4 bases, with 13 bases lying between them. CDR1 is MNHEY and CDR2 is SMNVEV in the germline V gene (reference sequence). The CDR3 bases are TGTGCCAGCAGTTTTTGGGAGACCTTATATAATTCACCCCTCCACTTT. Its translation is CASSFWETLYNSPLHF.

There are a few counts of this clonotype. This chain joins TRBV6-2 or TRBV6-3 and TRBJ2-3, with D perhaps TRBD2 (6 bases). V lost 6 bases and J 6 bases, leaving 16 bases between the germline ends. The CDR3 loop spans 14 amino acids. Looked up from germline, CDR1 is MNHEY and CDR2 is SVGEGT. The DNA for the CDR3 is TGTGCCAGCAGCCTTTCAGGGAGCGGGGATACGCAGTATTTT. The encoded protein is CASSLSGSGDTQYF.

This chain uses TRBV5-1 with TRBJ2-3; D might be TRBD2 (6 bases). Germline V gene sequence: CDR1 SGHRS, CDR2 YFSETQ. The CDR3 runs 15 residues. Trimming left V 2 bases short and J 5 bases short, with 15 bases between. CDR3 protein: CASSFRPAGGDTQYF. In DNA form, the CDR3 reads TGCGCCAGCAGCTTCCGGCCGGCCGGGGGAGATACGCAGTATTTT.

The sample holds a few counts of this clonotype. The rearrangement uses TRBV12-3 or TRBV12-4 and TRBJ2-5; 11 bases map to TRBD1. The trim removed 3 bases at V and 5 bases at J, leaving 5 bases unmatched. CDR3 size: 15 residues. CDR3 loop: CASSFGGTGGETQYF. The DNA of the CDR3 is TGTGCCAGCAGTTTCGGTGGGACAGGGGGGGAGACCCAGTACTTC.

The V gene is TRBV6-5, the J gene TRBJ1-1, with D tentatively TRBD1 (5 bases). The CDR3 is made up of 13 amino acids. From germline, CDR1 is MNHEY and CDR2 SVGAGI. The germline V and J ends were trimmed by 2 bases and 9 bases, with 13 bases remaining between them. The CDR3, as DNA: TGTGCCAGCAGTTACATACGACAGACTCAAGCTTTCTTT. Translation gives CASSYIRQTQAFF.

The chain links TRBV11-2 to TRBJ1-1; no reliable D call. This CDR3 region has 13 residues. Germline V CDR1 and CDR2: SGHAT, FQNNGV. V was cut by 4 bases and J by 5 bases, with 11 bases left in between. As DNA, the CDR3 is TGTGCCAGCAGCTCCTTAGGAGGGACTGAAGCTTTCTTT. Encoded protein: CASSSLGGTEAFF.

This clonotype was found many times. This rearrangement joins TRBV7-9 to TRBJ1-2; D is uncertain. This CDR3 has 12 amino acids. The V gene's germline CDR1 is SEHNR and CDR2 FQNEAQ (reference sequence). Trimming shortened V by 5 bases and J by 4 bases, and 8 bases separated the two germline ends. CDR3 sequence reads: CASSQDFYGYTF. The CDR3 bases are TGTGCCAGCAGCCAGGACTTCTATGGCTACACCTTC.

This clonotype was seen a few times. The J gene is TRBJ2-5, the V gene TRBV4-1; 10 nucleotides align to TRBD2. This CDR3 region has 16 residues. V shed 4 bases, J shed 2 bases, and the junction held 7 bases outside the gene matches. Germline loops: CDR1 MGHRA, CDR2 YSYEKL. The CDR3 loop reads CASSRSSGGSQETQYF. The CDR3 DNA reads as TGCGCCAGCAGCCGTTCTAGCGGGGGATCGCAAGAGACCCAGTACTTC.

The CDR3 nucleotides read TGTGCCAGCAGTGAAGTCGGCAGGGTAGAAGCTTTCTTT. Protein product: CASSEVGRVEAFF. V gene TRBV6-1 combines with J gene TRBJ1-1, with a tentative D call TRBD1 (5 bases). Germline CDR1 reads MNHNS; CDR2 reads SASEGT. Trimming took off 1 base at V and 8 bases at J, with 11 bases between the two ends. This CDR3 region has 13 residues.

Many counts were recorded for this clonotype. The chain uses TRBV24-1 and TRBJ2-7; TRBD1 might be the D (5 bases). Trimming shortened V by 3 bases and J by 2 bases, and 13 bases separated the two germline ends. The CDR3 is made up of 15 amino acids. CDR1 is KGHDR, CDR2 SFDVKD, per germline. CDR3 sequence reads: CATSDPRQRTYEQYF. In nucleotides, the CDR3 is TGTGCCACCAGTGATCCTCGACAGAGAACCTACGAGCAGTACTTC.

CDR3 DNA sequence: TGTGCCAGCGGAGGGCCTGGGGCCAACGTCCTGACTTTC. Protein sequence: CASGGPGANVLTF. This rearrangement joins TRBV2 to TRBJ2-6, with a weak D call TRBD2 (6 bases). The CDR3 runs to 13 residues. CDR1 SNHLY and CDR2 FYNNEI come from the germline V gene. The ends were cut back, 8 bases at V and 2 bases at J, with 7 bases in the middle.

The chain employs TRBV29-1 and TRBJ2-5; 7 bases are shared with TRBD1. This CDR3 contains 14 residues. With 5 bases clipped from V and 0 bases from J, the junction kept 6 bases outside the gene matches. Germline assignment: CDR1 SQVTM and CDR2 ANQGSEA. CDR3 amino acids: CSVYRGGDQETQYF. The CDR3 region has the DNA TGCAGCGTTTACAGGGGTGGGGACCAAGAGACCCAGTACTTC.

The chain carries TRBV5-1 and TRBJ1-1, with TRBD1 matching over 7 bases. The germline CDR1 and CDR2 sequences are SGHRS and YFSETQ. The V segment lost 1 base and the J segment 5 bases; nucleotides outside the gene matches: 5. The CDR3 runs 14 residues. CDR3 in DNA: TGCGCCAGCAGCTTGACTCCAGGGGGGACTGAAGCTTTCTTT. Protein sequence: CASSLTPGGTEAFF.

The chain combines TRBV2 with TRBJ2-4, with TRBD2 as a possible D gene (6 bases). Germline V lookup: CDR1 SNHLY, CDR2 FYNNEI. Between the trimmed V and J ends, which lost 6 bases and 2 bases, there was a span of 14 bases. The CDR3 runs 15 residues. The CDR3 is CASSPSGDPKNIQYF. The CDR3 DNA sequence: TGTGCCAGCAGCCCCTCGGGGGACCCCAAAAACATTCAGTACTTC.

This clonotype came up a few times. The chain joins TRBV12-3 or TRBV12-4 to TRBJ1-2, with TRBD1 matching 12 bases. The CDR3 totals 15 residues. V lost 4 bases to trimming and J lost 4 bases; unmatched junction nucleotides: 4. CDR3 bases: TGTGCCAGCAGTTCATGGGACAGGGGGCCCTATGGCTACACCTTC. Its protein is CASSSWDRGPYGYTF.

There are a few counts of this clonotype. The rearrangement links TRBV19 to TRBJ2-1; 9 nucleotides agree with TRBD2. The V gene end was trimmed by 3 bases and the J gene end by 0 bases; junction bases not matched to a gene: 9. Per the germline V gene, CDR1 is LNHDA and CDR2 is SQIVND (reference sequence). The CDR3 has 18 residues. The CDR3 sequence is CASSIVSLAGSSYNEQFF. CDR3 nucleotide sequence: TGTGCCAGTAGTATCGTCAGCCTAGCGGGGAGCTCCTACAATGAGCAGTTCTTC.

The genes are TRBV20-1 and TRBJ1-1; a possible D gene is TRBD1 (5 bases). V lost 0 bases and J 6 bases, leaving 20 bases between the germline ends. The CDR3 extends over 16 amino acids. Looked up from germline, CDR1 is DFQATT and CDR2 is SNEGSKA (reference sequence). In DNA, the CDR3 is TGCAGTGCTAGAGATCCGAGATCGGGGGGTAGGGCTGAAGCTTTCTTT. This sequence encodes CSARDPRSGGRAEAFF.

This clonotype has just a few counts. The rearrangement joins TRBV28 to TRBJ1-6; TRBD1 matches 10 bases. The CDR3 runs to 14 residues. The germline V gene encodes CDR1 MDHEN and CDR2 SYDVKM. Trimming took 7 bases from V and 14 from J; bases not matched to a gene: 11. CDR3 sequence (DNA): TGTGCCAGCACCCAGACAGGGGGCCTTGCGGCCCTCCACTTT. As protein: CASTQTGGLAALHF.

This clonotype was detected only a few times. The gene calls are TRBV7-2 and TRBJ2-3, with D perhaps matching TRBD2 (7 bases). The V end lost 4 bases, the J end lost 14 bases, and 25 bases lay between the germline ends. Per the germline V gene, CDR1 is SGHTA and CDR2 is FQGNSA. This CDR3 has 15 residues. The chain's CDR3 is CASSSGGGSNLRLYF. Written as DNA, the CDR3 is TGTGCCAGCAGCTCGGGCGGGGGCTCAAACCTTCGTCTGTATTTT.

This clonotype occurred a few times. The gene calls are TRBV10-3 and TRBJ2-2; TRBD2 matches 12 bases. V shed 10 bases and J 1 base; nucleotides not matched to a gene: 4. The CDR3 loop spans 15 amino acids. CDR1 ENHRY and CDR2 SYGVKD come from the germline V gene. This CDR3 reads CASRTSGENTGELFF. For the CDR3, the DNA is TGTGCCAGCCGGACTAGCGGGGAGAACACCGGGGAGCTGTTTTTT.

The chain is built from TRBV20-1 and TRBJ1-5, with 10 bases aligning to TRBD1. The germline CDR1 and CDR2 sequences are DFQATT and SNEGSKA (reference sequence). This CDR3 is 13 amino acids long. V lost 6 bases to trimming and J lost 11 bases; unmatched junction nucleotides: 10. The CDR3 spells CSATGQGPKAQHF. The CDR3 DNA sequence: TGCAGTGCCACGGGACAGGGGCCAAAGGCCCAGCATTTT.

In DNA, the CDR3 is TGTGCCAGCAGTTTATATCTAGCGGGGGGTTACAATGAGCAGTTCTTC. Translation gives CASSLYLAGGYNEQFF. This rearrangement joins TRBV28 to TRBJ2-1, with TRBD2 matching 11 bases. Germline-derived CDR1 and CDR2 are MDHEN and SYDVKM. This CDR3 is 16 amino acids long. J lost 4 bases, V lost 1 base, and 3 bases had no gene match.